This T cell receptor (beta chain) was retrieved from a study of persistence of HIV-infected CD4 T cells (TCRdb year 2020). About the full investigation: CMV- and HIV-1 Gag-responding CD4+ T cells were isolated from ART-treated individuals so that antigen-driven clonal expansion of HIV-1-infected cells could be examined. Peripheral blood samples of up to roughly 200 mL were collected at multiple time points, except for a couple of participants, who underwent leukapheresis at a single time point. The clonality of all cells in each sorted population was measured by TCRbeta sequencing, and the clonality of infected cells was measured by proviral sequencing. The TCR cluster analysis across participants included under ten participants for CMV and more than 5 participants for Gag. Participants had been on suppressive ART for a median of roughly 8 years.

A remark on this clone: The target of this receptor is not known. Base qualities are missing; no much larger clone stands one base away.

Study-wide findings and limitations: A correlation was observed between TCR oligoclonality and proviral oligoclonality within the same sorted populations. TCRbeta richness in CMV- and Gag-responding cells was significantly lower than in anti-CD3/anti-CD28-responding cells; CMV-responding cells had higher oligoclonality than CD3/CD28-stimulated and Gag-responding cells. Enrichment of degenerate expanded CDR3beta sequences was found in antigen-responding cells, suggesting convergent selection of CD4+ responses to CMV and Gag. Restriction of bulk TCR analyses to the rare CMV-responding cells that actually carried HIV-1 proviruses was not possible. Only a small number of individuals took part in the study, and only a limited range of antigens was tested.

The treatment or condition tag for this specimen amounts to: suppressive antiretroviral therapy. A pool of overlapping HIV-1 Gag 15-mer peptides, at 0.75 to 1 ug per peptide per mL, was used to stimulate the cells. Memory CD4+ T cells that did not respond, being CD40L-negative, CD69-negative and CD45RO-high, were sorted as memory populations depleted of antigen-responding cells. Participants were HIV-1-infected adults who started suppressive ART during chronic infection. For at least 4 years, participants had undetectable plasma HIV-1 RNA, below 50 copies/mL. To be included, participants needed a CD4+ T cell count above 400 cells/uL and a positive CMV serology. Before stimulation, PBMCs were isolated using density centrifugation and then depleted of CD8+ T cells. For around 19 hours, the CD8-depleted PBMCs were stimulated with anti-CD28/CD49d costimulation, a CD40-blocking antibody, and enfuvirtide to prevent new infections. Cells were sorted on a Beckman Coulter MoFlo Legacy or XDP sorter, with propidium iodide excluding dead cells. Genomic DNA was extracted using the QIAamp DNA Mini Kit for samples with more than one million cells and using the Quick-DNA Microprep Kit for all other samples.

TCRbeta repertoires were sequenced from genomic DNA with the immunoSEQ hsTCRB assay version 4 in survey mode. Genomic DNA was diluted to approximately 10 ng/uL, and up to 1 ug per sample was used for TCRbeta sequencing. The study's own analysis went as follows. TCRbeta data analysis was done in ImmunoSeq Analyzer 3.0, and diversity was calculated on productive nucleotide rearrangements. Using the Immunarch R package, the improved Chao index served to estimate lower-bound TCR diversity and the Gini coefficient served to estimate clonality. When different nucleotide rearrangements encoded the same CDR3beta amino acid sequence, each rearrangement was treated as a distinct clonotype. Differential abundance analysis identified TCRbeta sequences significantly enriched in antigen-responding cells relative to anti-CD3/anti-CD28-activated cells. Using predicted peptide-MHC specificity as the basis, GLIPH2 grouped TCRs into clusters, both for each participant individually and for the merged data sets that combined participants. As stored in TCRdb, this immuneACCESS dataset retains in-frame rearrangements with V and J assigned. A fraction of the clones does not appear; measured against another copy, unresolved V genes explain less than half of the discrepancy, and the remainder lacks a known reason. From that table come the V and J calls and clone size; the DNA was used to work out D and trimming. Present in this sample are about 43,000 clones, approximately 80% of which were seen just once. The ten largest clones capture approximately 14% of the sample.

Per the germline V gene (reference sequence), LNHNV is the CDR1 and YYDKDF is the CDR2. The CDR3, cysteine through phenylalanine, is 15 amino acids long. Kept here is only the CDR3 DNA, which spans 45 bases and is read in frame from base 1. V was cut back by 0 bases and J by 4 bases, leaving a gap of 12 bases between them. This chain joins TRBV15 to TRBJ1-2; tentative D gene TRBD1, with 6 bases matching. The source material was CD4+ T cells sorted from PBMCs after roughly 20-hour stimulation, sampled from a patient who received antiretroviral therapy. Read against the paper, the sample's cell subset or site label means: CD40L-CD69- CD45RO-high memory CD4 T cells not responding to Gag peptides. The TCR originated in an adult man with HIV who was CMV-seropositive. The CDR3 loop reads CATSREARTAYGYTF. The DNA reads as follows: TGTGCCACCAGCAGAGAAGCCCGGACAGCCTATGGCTACACCTTC.